The rows below give T cell receptor beta chains drawn from one sample of a study of T cell clones after liver transplantation. Assay: immunoSEQ multiplex PCR; the TCRdb copy retains only in-frame clones and omits some. The sample lists 45,000 to 60,000 clones; about 71% were seen once. The sample here was CD4+ T cells from blood, taken at the roughly 15-month timepoint. The receptors stem from a human patient who received a liver transplant. The graft donor may have contributed some T cells. Each CDR3 is given with its conserved first and last residue. Each record gives: V gene, clone size, J gene, CDR3 length, D gene, CDR3 DNA, CDR3 protein. D genes are given only for firm matches. Clone size appears in some rows only: once, few, many, or a class for an expanded clone.

V: TRBV25-1
size: NA
J: TRBJ2-1
length: 13
D: NA
DNA: TGTGCCAGCATCGGGTACTCCTACAATGAGCAGTTCTTC
CDR3: CASIGYSYNEQFF

V: TRBV6-5
size: NA
J: TRBJ2-7
length: 15
D: NA
DNA: TGTGCCAGCAGTTACAAGGCCCGGAGCTCCTACGAGCAGTACTTC
CDR3: CASSYKARSSYEQYF

V: TRBV21-1
size: NA
J: TRBJ1-1
length: 16
D: NA
DNA: TGTGCCAGCAGCAAAGTGCAAGGGACAGGGGACACTGAAGCTTTCTTT
CDR3: CASSKVQGTGDTEAFF

V: TRBV15
size: NA
J: TRBJ1-3
length: 13
D: NA
DNA: TGTGCCACCAGCAATAACAGGGGAAACACCATATATTTT
CDR3: CATSNNRGNTIYF

V: TRBV6-5
size: once
J: TRBJ2-3
length: 15
D: TRBD2
DNA: TGTGCCAGCAGTTACTCGGGACTAGCGGTCAATACGCAGTATTTT
CDR3: CASSYSGLAVNTQYF

V: TRBV28
size: once
J: TRBJ2-1
length: 15
D: NA
DNA: TGTGCCTCCATGAGGGGGGGCGCGACCTCCAATGAGCAGTTCTTC
CDR3: CASMRGGATSNEQFF

V: TRBV30
size: NA
J: TRBJ1-2
length: 11
D: NA
DNA: TGTGCCTGGAAGTCCCTCGGTGGCTACACCTTC
CDR3: CAWKSLGGYTF

V: TRBV2
size: once
J: TRBJ1-5
length: 16
D: TRBD1
DNA: TGTGCCAGCAGTAAGTGGACAGGGGACCGCAATCAGCCCCAGCATTTT
CDR3: CASSKWTGDRNQPQHF

V: TRBV5-1
size: many
J: TRBJ2-2
length: 15
D: NA
DNA: TGCGCCAGCAGCTTGGGACTAGCGAACACCGGGGAGCTGTTTTTT
CDR3: CASSLGLANTGELFF

V: TRBV28
size: NA
J: TRBJ2-3
length: 16
D: NA
DNA: TGTGCCAGCAGTTTCCCCCCGAAAACCCCCACGGATACGCAGTATTTT
CDR3: CASSFPPKTPTDTQYF

V: TRBV7-8
size: NA
J: TRBJ2-3
length: 14
D: NA
DNA: TGTGCCAGCAGCCACAGGGTGGGTAGAGATACGCAGTATTTT
CDR3: CASSHRVGRDTQYF

V: TRBV5-1
size: NA
J: TRBJ2-3
length: 15
D: NA
DNA: TGCGCCAGCAGCTTGCGAGGGATAATTACAGATACGCAGTATTTT
CDR3: CASSLRGIITDTQYF

V: TRBV7-8
size: NA
J: TRBJ2-5
length: 17
D: TRBD2
DNA: TGTGCCAGCAGCTCGAAGGGACTAGCGGGAGGTGCAGAGACCCAGTACTTC
CDR3: CASSSKGLAGGAETQYF

V: TRBV19
size: NA
J: TRBJ2-3
length: 16
D: TRBD2
DNA: TGTGCCAGTAGCGATCTAGCGGGGGGTAGCACAGATACGCAGTATTTT
CDR3: CASSDLAGGSTDTQYF

V: TRBV29-1
size: many
J: TRBJ1-5
length: 15
D: NA
DNA: TGCAGCGTTGACTGCCAGGGAGGAGGCAATCAGCCCCAGCATTTT
CDR3: CSVDCQGGGNQPQHF

V: TRBV4-1
size: NA
J: TRBJ2-1
length: 19
D: TRBD2
DNA: TGCGCCAGCAGCCAAGATGGTCTAGCGGGGGGACTTCAATACAATGAGCAGTTCTTC
CDR3: CASSQDGLAGGLQYNEQFF

V: TRBV7-9
size: NA
J: TRBJ2-2
length: 17
D: NA
DNA: TGTGCCAGCAGTTTAAGGGGGACACCCACGAACACCGGGGAGCTGTTTTTT
CDR3: CASSLRGTPTNTGELFF

V: TRBV5-8
size: few
J: TRBJ2-1
length: 15
D: TRBD1
DNA: TGTGCCAGCAGCTCCGGGACAGGGGTATACAATGAGCAGTTCTTC
CDR3: CASSSGTGVYNEQFF

V: TRBV10-2
size: once
J: TRBJ2-3
length: 19
D: NA
DNA: TGCGCCAGCAGTGGGGAGGGGGGGGAGACAACCACTAGCACAGATACGCAGTATTTT
CDR3: CASSGEGGETTTSTDTQYF

V: TRBV5-1
size: NA
J: TRBJ2-3
length: 13
D: TRBD1
DNA: TGCGCCAGCAGTCCCCCAGGACAGGGCACGCAGTATTTT
CDR3: CASSPPGQGTQYF

V: TRBV28
size: few
J: TRBJ2-5
length: 14
D: NA
DNA: TGTGCCACCATAGATCTAGGGGCAGGGGAGACCCAGTACTTC
CDR3: CATIDLGAGETQYF

V: TRBV28
size: once
J: TRBJ2-2
length: 18
D: TRBD2
DNA: TGTGCCAGCAGCATTCCGCGCGGGGGGGCCAGCCTGGGCGGGGAGCTGTTTTTT
CDR3: CASSIPRGGASLGGELFF

V: TRBV7-9
size: NA
J: TRBJ2-1
length: 18
D: TRBD1
DNA: TGTGCCAGCAGCTTAGGGTCGCTACAGGGGGCCCTTCGCAATGAGCAGTTCTTC
CDR3: CASSLGSLQGALRNEQFF

V: TRBV2
size: NA
J: TRBJ1-5
length: 14
D: NA
DNA: TGTGCCAGCAGTGACAAGGGGGGAAATCAGCCCCAGCATTTT
CDR3: CASSDKGGNQPQHF

V: TRBV30
size: once
J: TRBJ1-3
length: 15
D: NA
DNA: TGTGCCTGGAGTTCTTGGGGGAGCTCTGGAAACACCATATATTTT
CDR3: CAWSSWGSSGNTIYF

V: TRBV28
size: NA
J: TRBJ1-5
length: 16
D: NA
DNA: TGTGCCAGCAGCTCGTCGTTTCGAGGGGGGAATCAGCCCCAGCATTTT
CDR3: CASSSSFRGGNQPQHF

V: TRBV6-1
size: NA
J: TRBJ2-4
length: 14
D: TRBD2
DNA: TGTGCCAGCAGTGAAGCGGGACTAGCGAACATTCAGTACTTC
CDR3: CASSEAGLANIQYF

V: TRBV11-2
size: NA
J: TRBJ1-2
length: 13
D: NA
DNA: TGTGCAACACTTGGAGGAGCTAACTATGGCTACACCTTC
CDR3: CATLGGANYGYTF

V: TRBV12-2
size: NA
J: TRBJ2-3
length: 16
D: NA
DNA: TGTGCAAGTCACTCTTCCCAGGGGCGGGGCACAGATACGCAGTATTTT
CDR3: CASHSSQGRGTDTQYF

V: TRBV19
size: NA
J: TRBJ1-5
length: 17
D: TRBD1
DNA: TGTGCCAGTAGTAGAGTTGCTTCGGGGACAGGGTATCAGCCCCAGCATTTT
CDR3: CASSRVASGTGYQPQHF

V: TRBV5-1
size: NA
J: TRBJ2-7
length: 14
D: NA
DNA: TGCGCCAGCAGCACGGGGGACAGAAGCTACGAGCAGTACTTC
CDR3: CASSTGDRSYEQYF

V: TRBV5-1
size: NA
J: TRBJ2-3
length: 17
D: TRBD2
DNA: TGCGCCAGCAGCCCTCGACTAGCGGGAGTGCGCACAGATACGCAGTATTTT
CDR3: CASSPRLAGVRTDTQYF

V: TRBV6-5
size: NA
J: TRBJ2-3
length: 15
D: TRBD2
DNA: TGTGCCAGCAGACCTAGCGGGGCGTTCACAGATACGCAGTATTTT
CDR3: CASRPSGAFTDTQYF